These 2 T cell receptor beta chains share one sample of origin, sequenced in a study of T cell clones after liver transplantation (dated by TCRdb to about 2019). The library was made by the immunoSEQ multiplex PCR assay. The immuneACCESS repertoire file appears here via TCRdb, limited to in-frame rearrangements. These files lack a portion of the clones; in checked studies, under half of the deficit traces to unresolved V genes, and the cause of the others is not known. The sample table records around 110,000 clones; approximately 90% of these occur just once. The ten biggest clones cover 0.65% to 0.85% of the sample. The starting material was CD4+ T cells from blood, obtained 12 months after liver transplant. These TCRs come from a human patient who received a liver transplant. Because of the transplant, the T cells may be the graft donor's rather than the patient's own.

This sequence joins TRBV7-9 and TRBJ1-1; D ambiguous. Trimming pared 6 bases from V and 0 bases from J, leaving 17 bases between. The germline V gene encodes CDR1 SEHNR and CDR2 FQNEAQ (reference sequence). The CDR3 length is 16 residues. The CDR3 DNA sequence: TGTGCCAGCAGTCCCCCCGGGAAATTTATGAACACTGAAGCTTTCTTT. Encoded protein: CASSPPGKFMNTEAFF.

This clone was seen only once. V usage is TRBV27 and J usage is TRBJ2-3; 7 nucleotides agree with TRBD1. Germline CDR1 reads MNHEY; CDR2 reads SMNVEV (reference sequence). The CDR3 runs 15 residues. Trimming removed 6 bases from V and 2 bases from J; junction bases left unmatched: 8. CDR3 sequence (DNA): TGTGCCAGCAGCTACCGACAGGGATACACAGATACGCAGTATTTT. This gives the protein CASSYRQGYTDTQYF.